A selection of T cell receptor beta chains follows, all from one sample in a study of shared clonotypes between healthy human individuals. Produced via immunoSEQ multiplex PCR; TCRdb's table is partial and in-frame only. The table has roughly 2.4 million clones, 90% to 96% seen once. The sample taken for sequencing was naive CD4+ T cells sorted from blood. Every receptor here comes from a man in his late teens or twenties in good health. Both conserved end residues are part of each CDR3. A D gene is named only where the DNA matches it firmly. Clone size is given for some rows only: seen once, a few or many times, or a class if the clone is expanded.

clone size	V gene	J gene	D gene	CDR3 protein	CDR3 DNA
once	TRBV18	TRBJ2-5	-	CASSPQPPRAGETQYF	TGTGCTAGCTCACCACAACCCCCCAGGGCGGGCGAGACCCAGTACTTC
once	TRBV9	TRBJ2-7	-	CASSVESWGEQYF	TGTGCCAGCAGCGTAGAATCTTGGGGAGAGCAGTACTTC
-	TRBV6-6	TRBJ2-7	-	CASSLQGGGVDEQYF	TGTGCCAGCAGTCTACAGGGAGGGGGTGTCGACGAGCAGTACTTC
-	TRBV6-6	TRBJ1-2	-	CASSYSAGLYGYTF	TGTGCCAGCAGTTACTCGGCAGGGCTCTATGGCTACACCTTC
-	TRBV18	TRBJ1-6	TRBD1	CASSPLQGASSPLHF	TGTGCCAGCTCACCCCTACAGGGGGCAAGTTCACCCCTCCACTTT
-	TRBV29-1	TRBJ2-1	TRBD2	CSDTNGGALNEQFF	TGCAGCGATACGAACGGGGGGGCCCTCAATGAGCAGTTCTTC
-	TRBV5-1	TRBJ1-2	TRBD1	CASSITDRGYGYTF	TGCGCCAGCAGCATAACGGACAGGGGCTATGGCTACACCTTC
-	TRBV6-5	TRBJ1-3	-	CASRDKGPSGNTIYF	TGTGCCAGCAGGGACAAAGGGCCCTCTGGAAACACCATATATTTT
-	TRBV15	TRBJ2-5	-	CATSRDLSTQETQYF	TGTGCCACCAGCAGAGATCTCTCTACCCAAGAGACCCAGTACTTC
-	TRBV4-3	TRBJ2-5	TRBD2	CASSQEIWTSGGQETQYF	TGCGCCAGCAGCCAAGAGATATGGACTAGCGGGGGACAAGAGACCCAGTACTTC
-	TRBV15	TRBJ2-7	-	CATSSENYGAYEQYF	TGTGCCACCAGCTCTGAAAATTACGGAGCCTACGAGCAGTACTTC
-	TRBV19	TRBJ2-7	-	CASGWRDRAYEQYF	TGTGCCAGTGGATGGAGGGACAGAGCCTACGAGCAGTACTTC
-	TRBV25-1	TRBJ1-1	-	CASSEVGNTEAFF	TGTGCCAGCAGCGAGGTGGGAAACACTGAAGCTTTCTTT
-	TRBV6-1	TRBJ1-3	-	CASSEKWGVNTIYF	TGTGCCAGCAGTGAAAAGTGGGGGGTAAACACCATATATTTT
-	TRBV5-4	TRBJ1-1	TRBD1	CASSSWGQEAFF	TGTGCCAGCAGCTCATGGGGACAGGAAGCTTTCTTT
-	TRBV6-5	TRBJ2-1	TRBD2	CASISSGPLYNEQFF	TGTGCCAGCATCTCTAGCGGGCCCCTTTACAATGAGCAGTTCTTC
-	TRBV11-2	TRBJ2-7	TRBD1	CASSLLGQGAYEQYF	TGTGCCAGCAGCTTATTAGGACAGGGGGCCTACGAGCAGTACTTC
-	TRBV27	TRBJ2-7	TRBD2	CASRGGSGRLSSYEQYF	TGTGCCAGCAGGGGGGGTAGCGGGAGACTCTCCTCCTACGAGCAGTACTTC
few	TRBV21-1	TRBJ2-7	-	CASSIRDRTYEQYF	TGTGCCAGCAGCATCCGGGACAGGACCTACGAGCAGTACTTC
-	TRBV10-3	TRBJ2-3	TRBD2	CAISVTSGGITDTQYF	TGTGCCATCAGCGTGACTAGCGGGGGGATCACAGATACGCAGTATTTT
-	TRBV6-5	TRBJ2-7	-	CASSYGTPYEQYF	TGTGCCAGCAGTTACGGGACACCATACGAGCAGTACTTC
-	TRBV30	TRBJ1-1	-	CAWIMSQMMNTEAFF	TGTGCCTGGATAATGAGCCAAATGATGAACACTGAAGCTTTCTTT
-	TRBV7-9	TRBJ1-4	-	CASSLPLQAINEKLFF	TGTGCCAGCAGCTTACCTTTACAGGCCATTAATGAAAAACTGTTTTTT
-	TRBV28	TRBJ2-7	-	CASSLRTPSEQYF	TGTGCCAGCAGTTTACGGACTCCTTCCGAGCAGTACTTC
-	TRBV29-1	TRBJ1-5	-	CSVEEGLGQPQHF	TGCAGCGTTGAAGAGGGCCTAGGCCAGCCCCAGCATTTT
-	TRBV5-5	TRBJ2-1	TRBD2	CASSSGTSGPVLYNEQFF	TGTGCCAGCAGCTCCGGGACTAGCGGTCCCGTACTCTACAATGAGCAGTTCTTC
-	TRBV7-2	TRBJ1-5	-	CASSPPGHSNQPQHF	TGTGCCAGCAGCCCCCCGGGACATAGCAATCAGCCCCAGCATTTT
-	TRBV2	TRBJ2-3	TRBD2	CASKGTSGISTDTQYF	TGTGCCAGCAAAGGGACTAGCGGGATCAGCACAGATACGCAGTATTTT
-	TRBV9	TRBJ2-7	TRBD2	CASSVALAGEAYEQYF	TGTGCCAGCAGCGTAGCCCTAGCGGGGGAGGCCTACGAGCAGTACTTC
-	TRBV30	TRBJ1-2	-	CAWKQGKEGYTF	TGTGCCTGGAAACAGGGAAAAGAAGGCTACACCTTC
few	TRBV2	TRBJ2-7	-	CASSLYEQYF	TGTGCCAGCAGCCTCTACGAGCAGTACTTC
-	TRBV19	TRBJ1-1	-	CASSTGQGWGEAFF	TGTGCCAGTAGTACGGGCCAGGGTTGGGGTGAAGCTTTCTTT
-	TRBV7-2	TRBJ2-1	TRBD2	CASSLSGRSYNEQFF	TGTGCCAGCAGCTTAAGCGGGAGGTCCTACAATGAGCAGTTCTTC
-	TRBV5-6	TRBJ1-1	TRBD1	CASSLPHRGAEAFF	TGTGCCAGCAGCTTGCCCCACAGGGGTGCTGAAGCTTTCTTT
-	TRBV5-1	TRBJ2-3	-	CASSLAEYTDTQYF	TGCGCCAGCAGCTTGGCCGAGTACACAGATACGCAGTATTTT
-	TRBV19	TRBJ2-7	-	CASSRVSWGPYEQYF	TGTGCCAGTAGTCGGGTGAGCTGGGGTCCCTACGAGCAGTACTTC
-	TRBV5-4	TRBJ2-1	TRBD2	CASSAGGGSSYNEQFF	TGTGCCAGCAGCGCCGGGGGGGGTAGCTCCTACAATGAGCAGTTCTTC
few	TRBV5-6	TRBJ2-7	-	CASSLGLTYEQYF	TGTGCCAGCAGCTTAGGACTAACCTACGAGCAGTACTTC
-	TRBV5-4	TRBJ1-2	TRBD1	CASSLGTSTGADYGYTF	TGTGCCAGCAGCTTGGGTACCTCTACAGGGGCGGACTATGGCTACACCTTC
-	TRBV11-3	TRBJ2-7	TRBD2	CASSLLGLAGSYEQYF	TGTGCCAGCAGCTTACTTGGACTAGCGGGCTCCTACGAGCAGTACTTC
-	TRBV5-1	TRBJ2-5	-	CASSSRDVRTQETQYF	TGCGCCAGCAGCTCTCGGGACGTGCGGACCCAAGAGACCCAGTACTTC
-	TRBV4-3	TRBJ2-3	-	CASSQGREKSTDTQYF	TGCGCCAGCAGCCAAGGGAGGGAGAAGAGCACAGATACGCAGTATTTT
-	TRBV27	TRBJ2-7	-	CASSLKGGIYEQYF	TGTGCCAGCAGTTTGAAGGGGGGTATCTACGAGCAGTACTTC
-	TRBV28	TRBJ2-7	-	CATNEPTGVSYEQYF	TGTGCCACCAATGAACCGACGGGAGTTTCCTACGAGCAGTACTTC